The 6 T cell receptor beta chains presented below share a single source sample, sequenced in a study of blood T cell repertoires in COVID-19. Here immunoSEQ multiplex PCR was the method, and the copy in TCRdb shows in-frame clones only, minus some. The repertoire has about 88,000 clones, about 84% of them found once; the top ten carry roughly 27%. The sample was peripheral blood. These receptors were taken from a human donor in a cohort sampled during active COVID-19.

This chain connects TRBV19 to TRBJ1-4, with D maybe TRBD1 (5 bases). V lost 3 bases to trimming and J lost 2 bases, with 7 bases between them. CDR3 size: 14 residues. Per germline, CDR1 LNHDA and CDR2 SQIVND (reference sequence). Here the CDR3 DNA reads TGTGCCAGTAGTATGCGGGGGACTAATGAAAAACTGTTTTTT. Protein product: CASSMRGTNEKLFF.

CDR3 amino acids: CASRQTGQINIQYF. The DNA for the CDR3 is TGTGCCAGTAGACAAACAGGACAGATAAACATTCAGTACTTC. The genes are TRBV19 and TRBJ2-4, with a weak D call TRBD1 (6 bases). The germline gives CDR1 LNHDA, CDR2 SQIVND (reference sequence). V lost 6 bases to trimming and J lost 6 bases, with 15 bases between them. The CDR3 has 14 residues.

The rearrangement links TRBV3-1 (or the pseudogene TRBV3-2) to TRBJ1-2; the match to TRBD1 covers 11 bases. CDR1 and CDR2 from the germline V gene are LGHDT and YNNKEL (reference sequence). J was trimmed by 3 bases and V by 0 bases; bases with no gene match: 3. The CDR3 consists of 16 residues. CDR3 in amino acids: CASSQEDRGRDYGYTF. The CDR3 DNA is TGTGCCAGCAGCCAAGAGGACAGGGGGCGCGACTATGGCTACACCTTC.

A single count supports this clone. The J gene is TRBJ2-7, the V gene TRBV7-2; TRBD2 agrees at 8 bases. The V gene's germline CDR1 is SGHTA and CDR2 FQGNSA. The CDR3 is made up of 16 amino acids. V lost 5 bases to trimming and J lost 6 bases; unmatched junction nucleotides: 15. CDR3 sequence reads: CASSPRGIAGRGEQYF. The CDR3 DNA sequence: TGTGCCAGCAGCCCGCGGGGCATAGCGGGACGCGGCGAGCAGTACTTC.

The V gene is TRBV7-2, the J gene TRBJ2-7; 8 nucleotides agree with TRBD2. The V gene end was trimmed by 0 bases and the J gene end by 0 bases; junction bases not matched to a gene: 4. Germline V gene data show CDR1 as SGHTA and CDR2 as FQGNSA. The CDR3 loop spans 16 amino acids. The DNA for the CDR3 is TGTGCCAGCAGCTTAGCCGGGGGGGGGAGCTCCTACGAGCAGTACTTC. Protein product: CASSLAGGGSSYEQYF.

The CDR3 DNA reads as TGTGCCAGCAGCTTGGAAAGGGGTAGGCTCCATGAGCAGTTCTTC. This gives the protein CASSLERGRLHEQFF. The V gene is TRBV5-4, the J gene TRBJ2-1; the D gene is possibly TRBD1 (5 bases). This CDR3 has 15 amino acids. The germline V gene encodes CDR1 SGHNT and CDR2 YYREEE (reference sequence). V was cut by 0 bases and J by 8 bases, with 15 bases left in between.